This paragraph covers one T cell receptor beta chain sequence. Its matching antigen is unknown. The data were obtained in a study of shared clonotypes between healthy human individuals. Study-wide points: On the whole, naive subsets had larger estimated richness than memory subsets had.

Libraries were prepared by immunoSEQ multiplex PCR; TCRdb keeps only in-frame clonotypes and omits some of them. The table shows around 650,000 clones, with 96% occurring only once. The germline V gene encodes CDR1 MDHEN and CDR2 SYDVKM. This CDR3 contains 16 residues. Unmatched junction bases numbered 11, after V lost 8 bases and J lost 5 bases. CD45RO-negative CD8 cells positively selected for CCR7 made up the naive population, which excluded terminally differentiated effector memory CD45RA+ cells. The sequenced sample was naive CD8+ T cells sorted from blood. The sequence derives from a woman in her twenties or thirties in good health. The chain links TRBV28 to TRBJ2-7, with 14 bases identical to TRBD2. For the CDR3, the DNA is TGTGCCAGCGGCTATGGGACTAGCGGGAGTTCAAACGAGCAGTACTTC. Encoded protein: CASGYGTSGSSNEQYF. Full variable domain (outside the CDR3, taken from reference TRBV28 and TRBJ2-7): DVKVTQSSRYLVKRTGEKVFLECVQDMDHENMFWYRQDPGLGLRLIYFSYDVKMKEKGDIPEGYSVSREKKERFSLILESASTNQTSMYLCASGYGTSGSSNEQYFGPGTRLTVT.